Below, 6 T cell receptor beta chains from the same sample are listed, as sequenced in a study of blood T cell repertoires in COVID-19. Here immunoSEQ multiplex PCR was the method, and the copy in TCRdb shows in-frame clones only, minus some. The sample carries about 120,000 clones, 75% to 90% recorded once. Input material: peripheral blood. The receptors were gathered from a man in his 70s with active or convalescent COVID-19.

This chain joins TRBV7-9 and TRBJ1-1; TRBD1 agrees at 8 bases. CDR3 length equals 14 residues. J lost 7 bases, V lost 3 bases, and 7 bases had no gene match. CDR1 SEHNR and CDR2 FQNEAQ come from the germline V gene (reference sequence). This chain's CDR3 is CASSFGRGQGEAFF. As DNA, the CDR3 is TGTGCCAGCAGCTTTGGCAGGGGGCAAGGTGAAGCTTTCTTT.

This clone has a single count. The rearrangement uses TRBV15 and TRBJ2-7; 10 bases line up with TRBD2. This CDR3 has 15 residues. V lost 1 base and J lost 6; bases outside the gene matches: 6. CDR1 and CDR2 (germline): LNHNV, YYDKDF (reference sequence). The CDR3, as DNA: TGTGCCACCAGCAGAGCGGGGGGACTAGCGAGCGAGCAGTACTTC. This sequence encodes CATSRAGGLASEQYF.

This chain uses TRBV29-1 with TRBJ1-2; D is uncertain. The germline CDR1 and CDR2 sequences are SQVTM and ANQGSEA. This CDR3 spans 9 amino acids. V lost 4 bases to trimming and J lost 8 bases, with 5 bases between them. The CDR3 sequence is CSVVEGYTF. The DNA of the CDR3 is TGCAGCGTTGTGGAGGGCTACACCTTC. Together with reference TRBV29-1 and TRBJ1-2, the CDR3 gives the full variable domain: SAVISQKPSRDICQRGTSLTIQCQVDSQVTMMFWYRQQPGQSLTLIATANQGSEATYESGFVIDKFPISRPNLTFSTLTVSNMSPEDSSIYLCSVVEGYTFGSGTRLTVV.

J is TRBJ1-2 and V is TRBV2; D gene uncertain. Trimming took 4 bases from V and 6 from J, leaving 21 bases between them. Germline CDR1 is SNHLY and CDR2 is FYNNEI. This CDR3 is built from 16 residues. CDR3 amino acids: CASSGNSRSSGNGYTF. The DNA of the CDR3 is TGTGCCAGCAGTGGCAACTCCAGGTCCTCGGGGAATGGCTACACCTTC.

This chain joins TRBV5-1 and TRBJ2-1; 7 bases map to TRBD2. This CDR3 has 14 amino acids. The ends lost 4 bases at V and 6 bases at J; junction bases unmatched: 7. CDR1 is SGHRS and CDR2 is YFSETQ in the germline V gene. CDR3 protein: CASSLGLVFNEQFF. In nucleotides, the CDR3 is TGCGCCAGCAGCCTTGGACTAGTTTTCAATGAGCAGTTCTTC. Full variable domain (rest looked up from reference TRBV5-1 and TRBJ2-1): KAGVTQTPRYLIKTRGQQVTLSCSPISGHRSVSWYQQTPGQGLQFLFEYFSETQRNKGNFPGRFSGRQFSNSRSEMNVSTLELGDSALYLCASSLGLVFNEQFFGPGTRLTVL.

V usage is TRBV5-1 and J usage is TRBJ1-5, with D possibly TRBD1 on 6 matching bases. Trimming removed 4 bases at V and 0 bases at J, with 11 bases between. The V gene's germline CDR1 is SGHRS and CDR2 YFSETQ. This CDR3 region has 15 residues. CDR3 coding DNA: TGCGCCAGCAGCGAACAGGGAGATAGCAATCAGCCCCAGCATTTT. This gives the protein CASSEQGDSNQPQHF.